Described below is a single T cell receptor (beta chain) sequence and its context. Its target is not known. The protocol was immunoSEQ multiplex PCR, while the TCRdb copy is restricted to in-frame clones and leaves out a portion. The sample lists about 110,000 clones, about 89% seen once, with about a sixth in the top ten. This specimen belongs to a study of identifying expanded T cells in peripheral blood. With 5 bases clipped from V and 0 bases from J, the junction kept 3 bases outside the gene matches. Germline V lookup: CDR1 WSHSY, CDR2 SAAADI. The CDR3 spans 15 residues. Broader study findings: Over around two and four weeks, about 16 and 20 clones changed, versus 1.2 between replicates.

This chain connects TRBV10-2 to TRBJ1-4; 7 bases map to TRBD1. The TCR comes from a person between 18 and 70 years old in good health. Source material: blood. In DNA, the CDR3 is TGCGCCAGCAGTAAGACAGGGTCAACTAATGAAAAACTGTTTTTT. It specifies CASSKTGSTNEKLFF.